The 32 T cell receptor beta chains in this list originate from one sample, sequenced in a study of T cell responses to AZD1222 COVID-19 vaccine. Clones were sequenced by immunoSEQ multiplex PCR, and TCRdb holds only the in-frame ones, with some missing. The sample carries about 120,000 clones, about 87% recorded once. The specimen was peripheral blood, collected on day 0 of AZD1222 vaccination. These receptors came from an adult in good health.

The gene calls are TRBV5-1 and TRBJ1-1, with D hard to call. CDR3 length: 16 amino acids. Looked up from germline, CDR1 is SGHRS and CDR2 is YFSETQ. The V gene lost 0 bases and the J gene lost 1 base, with 13 bases spanning the gap. The DNA of the CDR3 is TGCGCCAGCAGCTTGGTGCTAGGAGACGGGAACACTGAAGCTTTCTTT. Protein: CASSLVLGDGNTEAFF.

The V and J genes are TRBV19 and TRBJ1-3; unclear D gene. Germline values: CDR1 LNHDA, CDR2 SQIVND (reference sequence). The CDR3 is made up of 16 amino acids. Trimming took off 7 bases at V and 1 base at J, with 17 bases between the two ends. The CDR3 sequence is CASTLSTVGSGNTIYF. The CDR3 DNA is TGTGCCAGTACTTTAAGTACGGTCGGATCTGGAAACACCATATATTTT.

This chain joins TRBV20-1 and TRBJ1-2; TRBD1 matches 7 bases. The junction had 3 bases not matched to a gene; V was cut back by 3 bases and J by 2 bases. The CDR3 sequence is 13 residues long. Germline V lookup: CDR1 DFQATT, CDR2 SNEGSKA (reference sequence). The CDR3 loop is CSASSGGNYGYTF. The CDR3, as DNA: TGCAGTGCTAGTTCAGGGGGGAACTATGGCTACACCTTC.

A word on this clone: The junction departs from germline at one end; a sequencing error may be responsible. The chain is built from TRBV7-2 and TRBJ1-1; tentatively, D is TRBD1 (5 bases). This CDR3 has 13 residues. CDR1 and CDR2 (germline): SGHTA, FQGNSA. CDR3 protein: CASSLGLNTKAFF. The CDR3 DNA is TGTGCCAGCAGCTTGGGGCTCAACACTAAAGCTTTCTTT. The entire variable domain, with the rest obtained from reference TRBV7-2 and TRBJ1-1, is as follows: GAGVSQSPSNKVTEKGKDVELRCDPISGHTALYWYRQSLGQGLEFLIYFQGNSAPDKSGLPSDRFSAERTGGSVSTLTIQRTQQEDSAVYLCASSLGLNTKAFFGQGTRLTVV.

The chain couples TRBV19 to TRBJ1-3; D unclear. CDR3 size: 13 residues. V dropped 9 bases and J dropped 0 bases, with 9 bases sitting between them. Germline V gives CDR1 LNHDA, CDR2 SQIVND (reference sequence). CDR3 sequence reads: CASRTASGNTIYF. The DNA of the CDR3 is TGTGCCAGCAGGACTGCCTCTGGAAACACCATATATTTT.

V gene TRBV6-5 combines with J gene TRBJ1-1; D call uncertain. The CDR3 covers 15 residues. Germline-derived CDR1 and CDR2 are MNHEY and SVGAGI. V lost 3 bases and J lost 0, with 11 bases in between. This CDR3 is CASSYTKDLNTEAFF. In DNA form, the CDR3 reads TGTGCCAGCAGTTATACGAAGGACTTGAACACTGAAGCTTTCTTT.

This sequence joins TRBV28 and TRBJ1-6; 9 bases are shared with TRBD1. Germline loops: CDR1 MDHEN, CDR2 SYDVKM. The CDR3 totals 14 residues. Unmatched junction bases numbered 2, after V lost 5 bases and J lost 6 bases. CDR3 in DNA: TGTGCCAGCAGTAGGACAGGGGTTAATTCACCCCTCCACTTT. Its translation: CASSRTGVNSPLHF.

This clone is a singleton in its sample. V gene TRBV6-1 combines with J gene TRBJ1-6; D uncertain. CDR3 length equals 15 residues. The germline CDR1 and CDR2 sequences are MNHNS and SASEGT. Trimming removed 1 base at V and 12 bases at J, with 16 bases between. The CDR3 DNA reads TGTGCCAGCAGTGAAGATGGATCCCCCAAGGAACCCCTCCACTTT. Protein sequence: CASSEDGSPKEPLHF.

The chain joins TRBV18 to TRBJ1-4; no clear D gene. V was pared by 3 bases and J by 7 bases, with 18 bases between. The CDR3 sequence is 16 residues long. Germline values: CDR1 KGHSH, CDR2 LQKENI. The CDR3 spells CASSPSRVDYAEKLFF. The CDR3 coding sequence is TGTGCCAGCTCACCGTCGAGGGTGGACTATGCTGAAAAACTGTTTTTT.

V and J are TRBV30 and TRBJ2-7; 7 positions match TRBD1. With V trimmed by 7 bases and J by 3 bases, 15 bases remained unmatched. CDR1 GTSNPN and CDR2 SVGIG come from the germline V gene (reference sequence). The CDR3 has 15 amino acids. CDR3 residues: CAFGDRDRFFYEQYF. As DNA, the CDR3 is TGTGCCTTCGGAGATCGGGACAGATTTTTCTACGAGCAGTACTTC. Complete variable domain (other parts from reference TRBV30 and TRBJ2-7): SQTIHQWPATLVQPVGSPLSLECTVEGTSNPNLYWYRQAAGRGLQLLFYSVGIGQISSEVPQNLSASRPQDRQFILSSKKLLLSDSGFYLCAFGDRDRFFYEQYFGPGTRLTVT.

This clone was detected only once. The rearrangement joins TRBV12-3 or TRBV12-4 to TRBJ1-5, with D uncertain. This CDR3 spans 12 amino acids. The V and J ends lost 5 bases and 6 bases respectively, with 8 bases between them. CDR3 loop: CASSRPSQPQHF. Here the CDR3 DNA reads TGTGCCAGCAGTCGTCCCTCTCAGCCCCAGCATTTT.

The CDR3 nucleotides are TGTGCCAGCAGCTTAGAGAGGGGCGCGGGAGCTGAGCAGTTCTTC. Protein sequence: CASSLERGAGAEQFF. This chain links TRBV11-2 with TRBJ2-1, with 7 bases lining up with TRBD2. The CDR3 runs 15 residues. Trimming removed 0 bases from V and 9 bases from J; junction bases left unmatched: 8. Per germline, CDR1 SGHAT and CDR2 FQNNGV.

The chain links TRBV3-1 (or the pseudogene TRBV3-2) to TRBJ1-4, with unresolved D. Trimming stripped 0 bases from V and 7 bases from J, with 12 bases between. Germline V gives CDR1 LGHDT, CDR2 YNNKEL (reference sequence). The CDR3 is 15 amino acids. The CDR3 coding sequence is TGTGCCAGCAGCCAAGATCCGGGGTTATCTGAAAAACTGTTTTTT. Translating it yields CASSQDPGLSEKLFF.

The rearrangement joins TRBV27 to TRBJ1-6; D is unclear. CDR3 length equals 13 residues. Per the germline V gene, CDR1 is MNHEY and CDR2 is SMNVEV (reference sequence). With 10 bases removed from V and 8 bases from J, the gap between germline ends came to 15 bases. The CDR3 DNA reads as TGTGCCACAACACGCCTCGGGGATTCACCCCTCCACTTT. Protein product: CATTRLGDSPLHF.

The chain couples TRBV30 to TRBJ2-7, with D tentatively TRBD1 (8 bases). The germline V and J ends were trimmed by 5 bases and 2 bases, with 16 bases remaining between them. Per the germline V gene, CDR1 is GTSNPN and CDR2 is SVGIG (reference sequence). This CDR3 comprises 14 residues. CDR3 nucleotides: TGTGCCTGGGCTAGCGGACAGGGACCCTACGAGCAGTACTTC. This encodes CAWASGQGPYEQYF.

This chain joins TRBV10-2 and TRBJ1-2; D possibly corresponds to TRBD1 (6 bases). CDR1 and CDR2 (germline): WSHSY, SAAADI. The CDR3 runs to 12 residues. V was shortened by 0 bases and J by 8 bases, with 7 bases between the two germline ends. CDR3 residues: CASSESQGGYTF. The CDR3 coding sequence is TGCGCCAGCAGTGAGTCTCAGGGGGGCTACACCTTC.

The chain uses TRBV3-1 (or the pseudogene TRBV3-2) and TRBJ2-3; 9 positions agree with TRBD2. Germline V gene sequence: CDR1 LGHDT, CDR2 YNNKEL (reference sequence). V shed 0 bases, J shed 6 bases, and the junction held 7 bases outside the gene matches. The CDR3 is 16 amino acids. CDR3 in DNA: TGTGCCAGCAGCCAAGATTCGGGACTAGCAATTGATACGCAGTATTTT. It is translated as CASSQDSGLAIDTQYF.

This rearrangement joins TRBV6-2 or TRBV6-3 to TRBJ2-2, with D possibly TRBD2 on 6 matching bases. The CDR3 loop spans 16 amino acids. The V end lost 0 bases, the J end lost 4 bases, and 12 bases lay between the germline ends. Germline CDR1 reads MNHEY; CDR2 reads SVGEGT. CDR3 in DNA: TGTGCCAGCAGTTACTCGCGCGGGGCGAGCACCGGGGAGCTGTTTTTT. Translating it yields CASSYSRGASTGELFF.

The genes are TRBV5-1 and TRBJ2-7, with 11 bases identical to TRBD2. Germline CDR1 is SGHRS and CDR2 is YFSETQ. This CDR3 is 16 amino acids long. V lost 0 bases to trimming and J lost 2 bases; unmatched junction nucleotides: 4. CDR3 DNA: TGCGCCAGCAGCTTGGGGGGGACTAGCGGAACCTACGAGCAGTACTTC. This encodes CASSLGGTSGTYEQYF. The full variable domain, rest sourced from reference TRBV5-1 and TRBJ2-7, is KAGVTQTPRYLIKTRGQQVTLSCSPISGHRSVSWYQQTPGQGLQFLFEYFSETQRNKGNFPGRFSGRQFSNSRSEMNVSTLELGDSALYLCASSLGGTSGTYEQYFGPGTRLTVT.

CDR3 sequence: CATSRVAGAVDTQYF. The CDR3, as DNA: TGTGCCACCAGCAGAGTTGCTGGGGCGGTAGATACGCAGTATTTT. The rearrangement links TRBV15 to TRBJ2-3, with D perhaps TRBD1 (5 bases). Per germline, CDR1 LNHNV and CDR2 YYDKDF (reference sequence). The CDR3 runs 15 residues. Deletions cut 1 base from V and 5 bases from J, with 13 bases between.

This clone was found once. J is TRBJ1-5 and V is TRBV28; TRBD1 matches 7 bases. CDR3 size: 15 residues. Germline lookup yields CDR1 MDHEN and CDR2 SYDVKM. The V and J ends lost 8 bases and 6 bases, in that order; junction bases with no gene match: 13. The CDR3 reads CASGGETGWVQPQHF. The CDR3 DNA follows: TGTGCCAGCGGAGGGGAGACAGGGTGGGTTCAGCCCCAGCATTTT.

This chain links TRBV4-1 with TRBJ2-7, with D perhaps matching TRBD1 (5 bases). The CDR3 length is 14 residues. Germline V lookup: CDR1 MGHRA, CDR2 YSYEKL. Deletions cut 4 bases from V and 4 bases from J, with 14 bases between. Here the CDR3 reads CASSLGQGPYEQYF. CDR3 nucleotide sequence: TGCGCCAGCAGCCTCGGACAAGGACCTTACGAGCAGTACTTC.

Here the CDR3 DNA reads TGCGCCGTCCCTTCAGGGGCCGGGGGCTACACCTTC. It specifies CAVPSGAGGYTF. The chain carries TRBV5-1 and TRBJ1-2, with D possibly being TRBD1 (6 bases). The V end was cut by 10 bases, the J end by 8 bases, with 18 bases between. This CDR3 has 12 residues. Germline V lookup: CDR1 SGHRS, CDR2 YFSETQ.

V gene TRBV7-9 combines with J gene TRBJ2-7; 10 nucleotides line up with TRBD2. With V trimmed by 5 bases and J by 0 bases, 7 bases remained unmatched. CDR3 size: 16 residues. Germline loops: CDR1 SEHNR, CDR2 FQNEAQ (reference sequence). The CDR3 DNA reads TGTGCCAGCAGCCCAGGACTAGCGGTAAACTCCTACGAGCAGTACTTC. The encoded protein is CASSPGLAVNSYEQYF.

V is TRBV12-3 or TRBV12-4 and J is TRBJ2-7, with no clear D. Trimming left V 3 bases short and J 1 base short, with 7 bases between. The CDR3 spans 13 residues. The CDR3 here is CASSLFNSYEQYF. The DNA of the CDR3 is TGTGCCAGCAGTTTGTTCAATTCCTACGAGCAGTACTTC.

This clone was detected once. The rearrangement uses TRBV30 and TRBJ2-1, with D possibly matching TRBD2 (5 bases). Germline V gene lookup returns CDR1 GTSNPN and CDR2 SVGIG (reference sequence). This CDR3 has 12 residues. The V end was cut by 2 bases, the J end by 9 bases, with 11 bases between. This chain's CDR3 is CAWSRGTIEQFF. CDR3 nucleotides: TGTGCCTGGAGTCGGGGTACCATTGAGCAGTTCTTC.

The chain employs TRBV2 and TRBJ1-4, with 10 bases that match TRBD1. The germline gives CDR1 SNHLY, CDR2 FYNNEI. With V trimmed by 4 bases and J by 7 bases, 3 bases remained unmatched. This CDR3 is 14 amino acids long. CDR3 DNA: TGTGCCAGCAGTGGAAGGACAGGGGGTGAAAAACTGTTTTTT. This codes for CASSGRTGGEKLFF.

The chain uses TRBV5-1 and TRBJ2-3, with 13 bases aligning to TRBD2. Trimming removed 4 bases from V and 1 base from J; junction bases left unmatched: 12. CDR1 is SGHRS and CDR2 is YFSETQ in the germline V gene. CDR3 size: 19 residues. CDR3 bases: TGCGCCAGCAGCCTGGAAGGACTAGCGGGGGCCTCGGGCACAGATACGCAGTATTTT. This gives the protein CASSLEGLAGASGTDTQYF.

The V and J genes are TRBV9 and TRBJ2-1; possibly TRBD1 for D (6 bases). Germline values: CDR1 SGDLS, CDR2 YYNGEE. This CDR3 has 15 amino acids. V lost 3 bases and J 6 bases, leaving 16 bases between the germline ends. The CDR3 DNA reads as TGTGCCAGCAGCGCGAGACCCACAGGGTTCAATGAGCAGTTCTTC. Protein: CASSARPTGFNEQFF.

The gene calls are TRBV6-5 and TRBJ2-7; no reliable D call. Looked up from germline, CDR1 is MNHEY and CDR2 is SVGAGI. The V end lost 8 bases, the J end lost 4 bases, and 18 bases lay between the germline ends. The CDR3 totals 14 residues. CDR3 nucleotide sequence: TGTGCCAGCGCCGCCGGGCCCCACGAATACGAGCAGTACTTC. Translated, it gives CASAAGPHEYEQYF.

Only a few counts were recorded for this clone. V and J are TRBV9 and TRBJ1-2; TRBD1 agrees at 7 bases. The CDR3 spans 15 residues. Germline loops: CDR1 SGDLS, CDR2 YYNGEE. J lost 1 base, V lost 4 bases, and 7 bases had no gene match. CDR3 bases: TGTGCCAGCAGCTCCTTACAGGGGAATAACTATGGCTACACCTTC. Residues: CASSSLQGNNYGYTF.

V gene TRBV27 combines with J gene TRBJ1-5; D is ambiguous. The CDR3 sequence is 14 residues long. Trimming removed 3 bases from V and 2 bases from J, with 8 bases in between. Germline loops: CDR1 MNHEY, CDR2 SMNVEV (reference sequence). DNA of the CDR3: TGTGCCAGCAGTTTCCTTAGGGGCAATCAGCCCCAGCATTTT. As protein: CASSFLRGNQPQHF.